These 10 T cell receptor beta chains came from one sample sequenced in a study of vaccination and CD4 T cells after COVID-19. The Oncomine TCR Beta short-read assay generated sequence data from the DNA of cultured CD4+ T cells. TCRdb re-called the PCR reads through MiXCR, storing one row per CDR3 protein. Of some 20,000 distinct CDR3 sequences in the sample, around a third were seen once. These TCRs' antigens remain unknown. Treatment indicated: roughly 11-day PBMC culture with coronavirus spike peptide pools or control peptides (ViraFEST assay). Specimen: cultured CD4+ T cells from blood. Source of these receptors: a human donor with COVID-19.

This clonotype is labeled large. The chain couples TRBV30 to TRBJ1-4; D possibly corresponds to TRBD1 (6 bases). V was cut by 4 bases and J by 7 bases, with 19 bases left in between. Germline values: CDR1 GTSNPN, CDR2 SVGIG (reference sequence). The CDR3 runs to 15 residues. CDR3 DNA: TGTGCCTGGACTTCCCGGGACATATCTTTTGAAAAACTGTTTTTT. Encoded protein: CAWTSRDISFEKLFF.

The chain has TRBV12-3 or TRBV12-4 and TRBJ2-7; D tentatively reads TRBD1 or TRBD2 (5 bases each). There are 16 residues in the CDR3. V shed 3 bases and J shed 0 bases, with 15 bases lying between them. The CDR3 sequence is CASSLGRRMSSYEQYF. The CDR3 DNA follows: TGTGCCAGCAGTTTGGGACGGAGAATGAGCTCCTACGAGCAGTACTTC.

The chain carries TRBV18 and TRBJ2-7, with 7 bases aligning to TRBD1. The CDR3 sequence is 13 residues long. The ends lost 6 bases at V and 3 bases at J; junction bases unmatched: 5. From germline, CDR1 is KGHSH and CDR2 LQKENI. The chain's CDR3 is CASSRDSLYEQYF. The CDR3 DNA sequence: TGTGCCAGCTCTAGGGACAGCCTCTACGAGCAGTACTTC.

This clonotype came up a few times. V is TRBV5-3 and J is TRBJ1-5; 8 bases fit TRBD1. TRBV5-3 is marked as an open reading frame, function uncertain. CDR3 length: 18 residues. With 10 bases clipped from V and 3 bases from J, the junction kept 21 bases outside the gene matches. The CDR3 region is CAPRPYSRQGTFNQPQHF. The CDR3 nucleotides are TGTGCCCCCCGTCCCTATTCAAGACAGGGGACCTTCAATCAGCCCCAGCATTTT.

The sample holds a few counts of this clonotype. The CDR3 sequence is CASKYPGGPGELFF. For the CDR3, the DNA is TGTGCCAGCAAGTACCCAGGTGGGCCCGGGGAGCTGTTTTTT. This chain uses TRBV12-3 or TRBV12-4 with TRBJ2-2; D is unclear. The CDR3 runs 14 residues. V was trimmed by 7 bases and J by 6 bases, leaving 15 bases between them.

In its sample, this clonotype was seen a few times. The genes are TRBV4-2 and TRBJ2-3; D not certain. This CDR3 is 15 amino acids long. Germline CDR1 is LGHNA and CDR2 is YNFKEQ. V was shortened by 4 bases and J by 0 bases, with 11 bases between the two germline ends. Here the CDR3 reads CASSPTPWSTDTQYF. The CDR3 bases are TGTGCCAGCAGCCCCACTCCGTGGAGCACAGATACGCAGTATTTT.

This rearrangement joins TRBV20-1 to TRBJ2-5, with a tentative D call TRBD1 (5 bases). This CDR3 contains 15 residues. The germline V gene encodes CDR1 DFQATT and CDR2 SNEGSKA (reference sequence). The germline V and J ends were trimmed by 1 base and 0 bases, with 12 bases remaining between them. CDR3 DNA sequence: TGCAGTGCTAGAGGCGGACATTGGAACCAAGAGACCCAGTACTTC. This gives the protein CSARGGHWNQETQYF.

The rearrangement uses TRBV6-1 and TRBJ2-3; perhaps TRBD2 as D (5 bases). The CDR3 sequence is 12 residues long. Trimming removed 2 bases from V and 7 bases from J, with 7 bases in between. CDR1 and CDR2 from the germline V gene are MNHNS and SASEGT. The CDR3 nucleotides are TGTGCCAGCAGTGAACGGGGAAATACGCAGTATTTT. As protein: CASSERGNTQYF.

The chain links TRBV20-1 to TRBJ2-3; TRBD2 matches 8 bases. The CDR3 is made up of 14 amino acids. CDR1 and CDR2 (germline): DFQATT, SNEGSKA (reference sequence). J was trimmed by 0 bases and V by 5 bases; bases with no gene match: 4. In DNA form, the CDR3 reads TGCAGTGCTCCAGCGGGGGCCAGCACAGATACGCAGTATTTT. This gives the protein CSAPAGASTDTQYF.

The CDR3 sequence: CAISTTGPDTEAFF. In DNA form, the CDR3 reads TGTGCCATCAGTACCACAGGCCCCGACACTGAAGCTTTCTTT. V is TRBV10-3 and J is TRBJ1-1; a weak D match, TRBD1 (5 bases). The length of the CDR3 is 14 residues. The germline V and J ends were trimmed by 5 bases and 3 bases, with 13 bases remaining between them. Per the germline V gene, CDR1 is ENHRY and CDR2 is SYGVKD.